These T cell receptor beta chains were read from a single sample in a study of cytomegalovirus exposure and HLA in healthy donors. Sequenced by immunoSEQ multiplex PCR; TCRdb stores in-frame clones only, minus some. The data contain 75,000 to 90,000 clones, around 84% of them singletons. Sequenced input: PBMCs. All receptors come from a man aged 35 to 55 in good health and CMV-seronegative. The CDR3 runs from the conserved cysteine through the conserved F or W. A clone size is listed for some rows: how often the clone was seen (once, few, many), or a class if it is expanded.

cdr3_aa: CSVEGSHMTQYF
v_call: TRBV29-1
clone_size: .

cdr3_aa: CATSRDRGHSYEQYF
v_call: TRBV15
clone_size: .

cdr3_aa: CASSVGQGARGYTF
v_call: TRBV19
clone_size: .

cdr3_aa: CASSPWTSIGELFF
v_call: TRBV7-9
clone_size: .

cdr3_aa: CASSLTAGELFF
v_call: TRBV7-3
clone_size: .

cdr3_aa: CASSKATRGSLGYTF
v_call: TRBV21-1
clone_size: .

cdr3_aa: CASGGDTDTQYF
v_call: TRBV19
clone_size: .

cdr3_aa: CAWSGLSGSEQFF
v_call: TRBV30
clone_size: .

cdr3_aa: CASSPTLRRGEGFGETQYF
v_call: TRBV5-6
clone_size: few

cdr3_aa: CASSLSGDQPQHF
v_call: TRBV7-2
clone_size: .

cdr3_aa: CASSLEQGYEQYF
v_call: TRBV5-1
clone_size: .

cdr3_aa: CASGQHYEQYF
v_call: TRBV2
clone_size: .

cdr3_aa: CASSVRQGTNEKLFF
v_call: TRBV19
clone_size: .

cdr3_aa: CASSSSTGTSGRGEQFF
v_call: TRBV28
clone_size: once

cdr3_aa: CASSLRGSWYEQYF
v_call: TRBV13
clone_size: .

cdr3_aa: CASSLLASSYEQYF
v_call: TRBV28
clone_size: few

cdr3_aa: CASSRAFNEQFF
v_call: TRBV4-1
clone_size: .

cdr3_aa: CASSYEIGVQPQHF
v_call: TRBV6-6
clone_size: .

cdr3_aa: CASSPIRGSNGNQPQHF
v_call: TRBV4-1
clone_size: .

cdr3_aa: CASSPGQLRGTGELFF
v_call: TRBV5-4
clone_size: few

cdr3_aa: CASSQEPGGDYGYTF
v_call: TRBV4-1
clone_size: .

cdr3_aa: CASSDRGHNNEQFF
v_call: TRBV6-6
clone_size: .

cdr3_aa: CATSSGGAGNTIYF
v_call: TRBV19
clone_size: .

cdr3_aa: CASSFKGLPRHEQFF
v_call: TRBV5-8
clone_size: few

cdr3_aa: CASSLTGGGSNEQYF
v_call: TRBV28
clone_size: few

cdr3_aa: CAWTLTSGRGYEQFF
v_call: TRBV30
clone_size: .

cdr3_aa: CASSEMDRGLGTEAFF
v_call: TRBV2
clone_size: .

cdr3_aa: CASSAPGLASSYNEQFF
v_call: TRBV25-1
clone_size: .

cdr3_aa: CASSGLAAGHKETQYF
v_call: TRBV10-2
clone_size: .

cdr3_aa: CASSPQNRVLNEQFF
v_call: TRBV18
clone_size: .

cdr3_aa: CASSPNRFEAFF
v_call: TRBV18
clone_size: .

cdr3_aa: CASTERKQVETEAFF
v_call: TRBV6-4
clone_size: .

cdr3_aa: CASSLEPGLATDTQYF
v_call: TRBV5-1
clone_size: .

cdr3_aa: CASSLRTGTTGELFF
v_call: TRBV14
clone_size: .

cdr3_aa: CASRETENTEAFF
v_call: TRBV2
clone_size: .

cdr3_aa: CASSASSSGNTIYF
v_call: TRBV9
clone_size: .

cdr3_aa: CASSIPGTGGSSYGYTF
v_call: TRBV19
clone_size: .

cdr3_aa: CATSSERLLAGATYEQYF
v_call: TRBV15
clone_size: .

cdr3_aa: CASSLGSGSYNEQFF
v_call: TRBV5-1
clone_size: .

cdr3_aa: CASSMVPGRGVSGYTF
v_call: TRBV19
clone_size: .

cdr3_aa: CACSTGNQPQHF
v_call: TRBV30
clone_size: few

cdr3_aa: CASSQGGLNQPQHF
v_call: TRBV5-1
clone_size: .